The sequence of this TCR beta chain was determined in a study of blood T cell repertoires in COVID-19. For the study at large: Material from acute and convalescent COVID-19 was sourced from the United States, Italy and Spain. The analysed material was cDNA or gDNA that came from T cells, B-cell-depleted T cells, or PBMCs.

Original handling: Estimates of nucleated cell counts were drawn from the amplification of reference gene primers. Clones were read by immunoSEQ multiplex PCR, and TCRdb kept only the in-frame ones, dropping some. The D gene and trimming were derived from the DNA, and the V and J assignments and clone size from that table. This table holds 250,000 to 350,000 clones, 86% found once. This CDR3 is built from 13 residues. The trim removed 6 bases at V and 6 bases at J, leaving 6 bases unmatched. Looked up from germline, CDR1 is LNHDA and CDR2 is SQIVND (reference sequence). The chain joins TRBV19 to TRBJ2-3; 7 bases are a match to TRBD2. The sequencing input was peripheral blood. The TCR originated in a woman between 25 and 40 years old with active or convalescent COVID-19. The CDR3 region has the DNA TGTGCCAGTAGGTGGGGGGGGAGTGATACGCAGTATTTT. This translates into CASRWGGSDTQYF.